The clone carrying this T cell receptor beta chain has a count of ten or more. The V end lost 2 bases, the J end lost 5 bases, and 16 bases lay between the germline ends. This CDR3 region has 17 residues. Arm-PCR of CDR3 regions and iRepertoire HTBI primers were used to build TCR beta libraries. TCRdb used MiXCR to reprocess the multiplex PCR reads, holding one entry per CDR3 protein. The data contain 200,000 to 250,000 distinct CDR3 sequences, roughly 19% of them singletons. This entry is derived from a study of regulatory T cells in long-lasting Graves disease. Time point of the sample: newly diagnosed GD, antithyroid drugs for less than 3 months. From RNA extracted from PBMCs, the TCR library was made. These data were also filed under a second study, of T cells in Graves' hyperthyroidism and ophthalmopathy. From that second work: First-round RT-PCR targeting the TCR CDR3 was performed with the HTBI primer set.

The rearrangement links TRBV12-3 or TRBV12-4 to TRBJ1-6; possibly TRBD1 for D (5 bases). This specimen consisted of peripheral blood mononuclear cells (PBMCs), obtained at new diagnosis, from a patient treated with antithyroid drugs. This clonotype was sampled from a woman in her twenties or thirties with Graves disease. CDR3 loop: CASSLSAGSVHNSPLHF. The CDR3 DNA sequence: TGTGCCAGCAGTTTAAGCGCAGGGTCCGTCCATAATTCACCCCTCCACTTT.